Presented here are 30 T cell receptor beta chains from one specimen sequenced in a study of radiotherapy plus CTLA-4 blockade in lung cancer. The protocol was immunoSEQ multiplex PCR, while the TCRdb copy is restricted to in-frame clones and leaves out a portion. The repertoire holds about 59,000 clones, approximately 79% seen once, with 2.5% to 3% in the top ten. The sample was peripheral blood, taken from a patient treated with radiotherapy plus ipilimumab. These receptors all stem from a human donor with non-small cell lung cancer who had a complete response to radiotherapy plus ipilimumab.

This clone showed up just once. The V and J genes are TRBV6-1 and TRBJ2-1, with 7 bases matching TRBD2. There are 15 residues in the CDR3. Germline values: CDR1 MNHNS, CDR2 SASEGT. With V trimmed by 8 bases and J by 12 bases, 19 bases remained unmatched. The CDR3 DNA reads TGTGCCAGCCGTTCGATACCCACTAGCGACTCTTGGCAGTTCTTC. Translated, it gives CASRSIPTSDSWQFF.

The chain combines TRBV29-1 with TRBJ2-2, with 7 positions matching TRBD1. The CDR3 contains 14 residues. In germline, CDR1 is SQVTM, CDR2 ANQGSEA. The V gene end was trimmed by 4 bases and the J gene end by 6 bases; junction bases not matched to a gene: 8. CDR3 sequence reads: CSVATGVMAGELFF. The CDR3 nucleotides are TGCAGCGTTGCAACAGGGGTTATGGCCGGGGAGCTGTTTTTT.

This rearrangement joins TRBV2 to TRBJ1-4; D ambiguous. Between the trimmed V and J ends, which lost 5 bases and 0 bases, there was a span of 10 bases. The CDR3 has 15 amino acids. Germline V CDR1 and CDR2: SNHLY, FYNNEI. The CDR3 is CASSMRTATNEKLFF. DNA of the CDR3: TGTGCCAGCAGTATGCGGACTGCAACTAATGAAAAACTGTTTTTT.

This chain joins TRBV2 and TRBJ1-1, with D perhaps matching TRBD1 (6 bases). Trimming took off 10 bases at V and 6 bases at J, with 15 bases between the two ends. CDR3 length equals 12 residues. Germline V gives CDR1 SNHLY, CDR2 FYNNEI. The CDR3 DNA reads TGTGCCACCCTGGGGGGGGGCGCTGAAGCTTTCTTT. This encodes CATLGGGAEAFF.

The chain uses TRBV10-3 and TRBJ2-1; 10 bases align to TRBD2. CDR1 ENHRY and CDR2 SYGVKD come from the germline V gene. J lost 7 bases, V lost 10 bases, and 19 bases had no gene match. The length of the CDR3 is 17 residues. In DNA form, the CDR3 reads TGTGCCACAGGGACTAGCGCCCATAAATCGAGGGTGAATGAGCAGTTCTTC. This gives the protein CATGTSAHKSRVNEQFF.

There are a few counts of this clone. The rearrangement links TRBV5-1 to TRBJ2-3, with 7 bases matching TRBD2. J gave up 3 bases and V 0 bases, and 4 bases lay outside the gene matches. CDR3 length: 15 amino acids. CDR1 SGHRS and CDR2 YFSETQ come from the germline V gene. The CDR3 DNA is TGCGCCAGCAGCTTGGCGGGAGGTAGGACAGATACGCAGTATTTT. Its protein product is CASSLAGGRTDTQYF.

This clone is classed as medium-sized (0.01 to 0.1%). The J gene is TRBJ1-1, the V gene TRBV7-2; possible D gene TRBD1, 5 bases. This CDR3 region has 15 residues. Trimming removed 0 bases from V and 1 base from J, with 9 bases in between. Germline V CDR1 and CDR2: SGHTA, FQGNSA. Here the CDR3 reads CASSLAFGGNTEAFF. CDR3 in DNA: TGTGCCAGCAGCTTAGCGTTCGGGGGGAACACTGAAGCTTTCTTT.

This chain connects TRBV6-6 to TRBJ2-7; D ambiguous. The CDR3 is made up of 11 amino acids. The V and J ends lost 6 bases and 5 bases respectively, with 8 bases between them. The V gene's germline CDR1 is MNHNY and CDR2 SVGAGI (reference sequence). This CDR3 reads CASRTSNEQYF. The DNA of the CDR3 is TGTGCCAGCAGGACTTCGAACGAGCAGTACTTC.

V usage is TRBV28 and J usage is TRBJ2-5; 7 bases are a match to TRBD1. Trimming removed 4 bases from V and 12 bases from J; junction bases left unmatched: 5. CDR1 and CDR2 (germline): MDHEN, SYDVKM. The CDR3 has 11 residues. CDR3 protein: CASSSRDSKYF. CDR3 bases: TGTGCCAGCAGTTCCCGGGACAGCAAGTACTTC.

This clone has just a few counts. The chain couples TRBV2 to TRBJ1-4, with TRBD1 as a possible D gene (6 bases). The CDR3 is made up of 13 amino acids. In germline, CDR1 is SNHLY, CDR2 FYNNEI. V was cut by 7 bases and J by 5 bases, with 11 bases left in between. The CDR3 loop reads CASNRVGNEKLFF. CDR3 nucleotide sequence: TGTGCCAGCAACAGGGTAGGGAATGAAAAACTGTTTTTT.

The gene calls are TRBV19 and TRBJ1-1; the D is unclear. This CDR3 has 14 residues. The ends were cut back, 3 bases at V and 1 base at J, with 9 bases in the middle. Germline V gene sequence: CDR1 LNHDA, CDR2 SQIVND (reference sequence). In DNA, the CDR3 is TGTGCCAGTAGTATTTATGGAGCGAACACTGAAGCTTTCTTT. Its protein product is CASSIYGANTEAFF.

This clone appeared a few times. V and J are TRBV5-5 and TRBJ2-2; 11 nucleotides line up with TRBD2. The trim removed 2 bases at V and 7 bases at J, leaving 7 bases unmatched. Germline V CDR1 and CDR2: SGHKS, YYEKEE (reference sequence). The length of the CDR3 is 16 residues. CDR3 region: CASSFRTSGRVGELFF. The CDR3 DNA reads TGTGCCAGCAGCTTTCGCACTAGCGGGAGAGTCGGGGAGCTGTTTTTT.

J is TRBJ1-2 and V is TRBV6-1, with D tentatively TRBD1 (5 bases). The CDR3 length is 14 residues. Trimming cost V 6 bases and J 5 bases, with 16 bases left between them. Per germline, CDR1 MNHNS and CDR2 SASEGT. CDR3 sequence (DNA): TGTGCCAGCAGCCCGACCGGGGCGGGATATGGCTACACCTTC. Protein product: CASSPTGAGYGYTF.

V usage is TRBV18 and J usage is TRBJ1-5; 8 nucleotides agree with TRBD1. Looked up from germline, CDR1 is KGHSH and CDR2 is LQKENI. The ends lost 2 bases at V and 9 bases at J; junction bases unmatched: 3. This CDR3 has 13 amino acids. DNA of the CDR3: TGTGCCAGCTCACCAATGGACAGGGCGCCCCAGCATTTT. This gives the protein CASSPMDRAPQHF.

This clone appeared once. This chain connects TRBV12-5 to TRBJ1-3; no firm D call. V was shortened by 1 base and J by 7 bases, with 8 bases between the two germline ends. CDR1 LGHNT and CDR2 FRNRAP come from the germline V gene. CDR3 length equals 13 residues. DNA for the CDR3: TGTGCTAGTGGTTTGGAGAACCGGAACACCATATATTTT. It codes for CASGLENRNTIYF.

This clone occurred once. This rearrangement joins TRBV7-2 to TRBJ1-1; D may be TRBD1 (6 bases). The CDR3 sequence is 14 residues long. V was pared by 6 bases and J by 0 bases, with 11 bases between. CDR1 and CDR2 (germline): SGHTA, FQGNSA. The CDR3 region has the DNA TGTGCCAGCAGACAGGGACGGGTGAACACTGAAGCTTTCTTT. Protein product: CASRQGRVNTEAFF.

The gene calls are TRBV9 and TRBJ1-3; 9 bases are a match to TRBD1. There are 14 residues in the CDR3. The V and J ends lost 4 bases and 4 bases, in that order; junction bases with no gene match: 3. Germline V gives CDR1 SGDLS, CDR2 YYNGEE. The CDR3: CASSRTGEGNTIYF. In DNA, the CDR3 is TGTGCCAGCAGCAGGACAGGGGAGGGAAACACCATATATTTT.

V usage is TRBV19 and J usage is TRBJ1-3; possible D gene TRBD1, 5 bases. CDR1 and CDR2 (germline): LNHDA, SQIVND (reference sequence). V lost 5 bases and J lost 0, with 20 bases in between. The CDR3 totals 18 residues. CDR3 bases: TGTGCCAGTAGTTTATCCGGGGGGAGGATAAACTCTGGAAACACCATATATTTT. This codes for CASSLSGGRINSGNTIYF. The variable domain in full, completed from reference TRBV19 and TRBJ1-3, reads DGGITQSPKYLFRKEGQNVTLSCEQNLNHDAMYWYRQDPGQGLRLIYYSQIVNDFQKGDIAEGYSVSREKKESFPLTVTSAQKNPTAFYLCASSLSGGRINSGNTIYFGEGSWLTVV.

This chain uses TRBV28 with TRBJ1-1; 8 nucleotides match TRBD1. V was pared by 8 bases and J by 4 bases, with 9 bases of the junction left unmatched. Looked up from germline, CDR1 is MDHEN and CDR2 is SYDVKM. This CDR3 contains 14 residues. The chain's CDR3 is CASQTGQVSTEAFF. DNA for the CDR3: TGTGCCAGCCAGACGGGACAGGTTTCCACTGAAGCTTTCTTT. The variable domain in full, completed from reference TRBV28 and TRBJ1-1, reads DVKVTQSSRYLVKRTGEKVFLECVQDMDHENMFWYRQDPGLGLRLIYFSYDVKMKEKGDIPEGYSVSREKKERFSLILESASTNQTSMYLCASQTGQVSTEAFFGQGTRLTVV.

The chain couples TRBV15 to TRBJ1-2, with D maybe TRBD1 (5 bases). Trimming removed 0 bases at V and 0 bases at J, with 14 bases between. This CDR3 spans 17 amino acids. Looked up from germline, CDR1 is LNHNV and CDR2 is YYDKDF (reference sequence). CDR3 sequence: CATSRDRKGLSNYGYTF. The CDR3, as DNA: TGTGCCACCAGCAGAGATCGGAAGGGACTATCTAACTATGGCTACACCTTC.

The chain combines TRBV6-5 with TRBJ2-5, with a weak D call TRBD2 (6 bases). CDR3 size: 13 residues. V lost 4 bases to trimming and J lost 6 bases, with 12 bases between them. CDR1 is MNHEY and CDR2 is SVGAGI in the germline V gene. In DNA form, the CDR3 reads TGTGCCAGCAGTTTGGAAGGGAGGCAGACCCAGTACTTC. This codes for CASSLEGRQTQYF.

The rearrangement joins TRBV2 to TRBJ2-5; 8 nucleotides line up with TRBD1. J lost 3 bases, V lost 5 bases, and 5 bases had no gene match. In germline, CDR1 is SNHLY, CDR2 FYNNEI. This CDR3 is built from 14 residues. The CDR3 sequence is CASSRTTGEETQYF. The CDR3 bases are TGTGCCAGCAGTCGGACGACAGGGGAAGAGACCCAGTACTTC.

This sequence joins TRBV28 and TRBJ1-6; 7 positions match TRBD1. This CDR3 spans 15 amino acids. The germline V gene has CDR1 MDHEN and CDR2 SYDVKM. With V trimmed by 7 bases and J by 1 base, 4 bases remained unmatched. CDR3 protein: CASNSRGSYNSPLHF. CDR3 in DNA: TGTGCCAGCAATAGCAGGGGGTCCTATAATTCACCCCTCCACTTT.

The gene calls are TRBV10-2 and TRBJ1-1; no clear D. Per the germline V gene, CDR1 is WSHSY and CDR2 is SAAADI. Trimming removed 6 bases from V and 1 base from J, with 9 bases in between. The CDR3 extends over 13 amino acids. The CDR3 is CASSPGRNTEAFF. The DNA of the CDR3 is TGCGCCAGCAGCCCCGGGAGGAACACTGAAGCTTTCTTT.

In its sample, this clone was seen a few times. The CDR3 coding sequence is TGCGCCAGCAGCCAAGAAGCAAGGACATCTTATGGCTACACCTTC. This gives the protein CASSQEARTSYGYTF. This rearrangement joins TRBV4-3 to TRBJ1-2; D might be TRBD1 (5 bases). CDR1 is LGHNA, CDR2 YSLEER, per germline. The CDR3 has 15 residues. The V end lost 0 bases, the J end lost 5 bases, and 13 bases lay between the germline ends.

This chain's CDR3 is CATGGGGRDEQFF. CDR3 DNA: TGTGCCACCGGAGGGGGGGGAAGGGATGAGCAGTTCTTC. The chain employs TRBV7-8 and TRBJ2-1; D is perhaps TRBD2 (7 bases). CDR1 and CDR2 (germline): SGHVS, FQNEAQ. Trimming stripped 10 bases from V and 8 bases from J, with 18 bases between. CDR3 length: 13 amino acids.

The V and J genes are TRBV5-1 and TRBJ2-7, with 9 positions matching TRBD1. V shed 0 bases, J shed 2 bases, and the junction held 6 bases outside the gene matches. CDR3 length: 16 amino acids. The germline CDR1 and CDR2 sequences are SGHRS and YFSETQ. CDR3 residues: CASSLGSGQGPYEQYF. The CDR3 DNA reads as TGCGCCAGCAGCTTGGGTTCGGGACAGGGACCCTACGAGCAGTACTTC.

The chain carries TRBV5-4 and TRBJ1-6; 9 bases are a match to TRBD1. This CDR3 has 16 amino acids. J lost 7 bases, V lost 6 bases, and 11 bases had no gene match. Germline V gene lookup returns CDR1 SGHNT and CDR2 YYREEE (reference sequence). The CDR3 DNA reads TGTGCCAGCAACGTGGGGACCGGGACAGGGAATTCACCCCTCCACTTT. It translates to CASNVGTGTGNSPLHF.

The CDR3 is CASSGQGLSAYEQYF. CDR3 DNA: TGTGCCAGCAGTGGACAGGGGTTAAGCGCCTACGAGCAGTACTTC. The chain combines TRBV2 with TRBJ2-7, with TRBD1 identical over 8 bases. This CDR3 contains 15 residues. CDR1 SNHLY and CDR2 FYNNEI come from the germline V gene. V shed 4 bases, J shed 2 bases, and the junction held 7 bases outside the gene matches.

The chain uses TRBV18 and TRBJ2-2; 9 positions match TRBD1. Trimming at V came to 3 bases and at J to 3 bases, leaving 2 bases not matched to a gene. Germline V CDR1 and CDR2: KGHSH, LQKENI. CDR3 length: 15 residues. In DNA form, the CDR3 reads TGTGCCAGCTCACCGGGACAGGGCTACACCGGGGAGCTGTTTTTT. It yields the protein CASSPGQGYTGELFF.